Detailed here is one T cell receptor beta chain. CDR3 length equals 14 residues. Between the trimmed V and J ends, which lost 0 bases and 3 bases, there was a span of 7 bases. Germline V gene data show CDR1 as LGHNT and CDR2 as FRNRAP. TCRdb called the RACE reads again in MiXCR, with one record for every CDR3 protein. The table has around 60,000 distinct CDR3 sequences, approximately 7% seen once; the top ten hold over 1.5%. Time point: pre-sensitization, week 0. Indicated treatment: therapeutic diphenylcyclopropenone sensitization with weekly scalp DPC. This entry comes from a study of human T cells and chemical hapten exposure.

Specimen: whole blood, collected in connection with sensitization to the hapten diphenylcyclopropenone (DPC). This clonotype originated in a woman aged 25-40 years with alopecia areata. Some clones in this sample may be carry-over from other donors' samples. The chain recombines TRBV12-5 with TRBJ2-3; D not certain. CDR3: CASGLVPPTDTQYF. CDR3 in DNA: TGTGCTAGTGGTTTGGTACCCCCAACAGATACGCAGTATTTT. Drawing the rest from reference TRBV12-5 and TRBJ2-3, the complete variable domain is DARVTQTPRHKVTEMGQEVTMRCQPILGHNTVFWYRQTMMQGLELLAYFRNRAPLDDSGMPKDRFSAEMPDATLATLKIQPSEPRDSAVYFCASGLVPPTDTQYFGPGTRLTVL.